This TCR beta chain was sequenced during a study of OX40 agonist ivuxolimab in advanced cancers. Turning to the study itself: Participants averaged approximately 65 years of age (range about 23 to 80) and were over 75% male. Three patients had partial responses: one hepatocellular carcinoma, two cutaneous melanoma.

CDR1 is MNHNS, CDR2 SASEGT, per germline. The CDR3 sequence is 13 residues long. Trimming removed 10 bases from V and 7 bases from J; junction bases left unmatched: 13. Profiled with immunoSEQ multiplex PCR; TCRdb holds only in-frame clones, not every one. The table includes about 27,000 clones, under 80% detected once. Patients with a history of autoimmune disease or on systemic immunosuppression were excluded. The TCR comes from an adult with an advanced solid tumor such as melanoma, head and neck, liver or kidney cancer. The source material was CD4+ or CD8+ T cells sorted from blood, sampled in a trial of the OX40 agonist ivuxolimab. The chain has TRBV6-1 and TRBJ2-7, with 7 bases aligning to TRBD2. Written as DNA, the CDR3 is TGTGCCACCGTGGGCGGGGGATTGGGTGAGCAGTACTTC. Translating gives CATVGGGLGEQYF.